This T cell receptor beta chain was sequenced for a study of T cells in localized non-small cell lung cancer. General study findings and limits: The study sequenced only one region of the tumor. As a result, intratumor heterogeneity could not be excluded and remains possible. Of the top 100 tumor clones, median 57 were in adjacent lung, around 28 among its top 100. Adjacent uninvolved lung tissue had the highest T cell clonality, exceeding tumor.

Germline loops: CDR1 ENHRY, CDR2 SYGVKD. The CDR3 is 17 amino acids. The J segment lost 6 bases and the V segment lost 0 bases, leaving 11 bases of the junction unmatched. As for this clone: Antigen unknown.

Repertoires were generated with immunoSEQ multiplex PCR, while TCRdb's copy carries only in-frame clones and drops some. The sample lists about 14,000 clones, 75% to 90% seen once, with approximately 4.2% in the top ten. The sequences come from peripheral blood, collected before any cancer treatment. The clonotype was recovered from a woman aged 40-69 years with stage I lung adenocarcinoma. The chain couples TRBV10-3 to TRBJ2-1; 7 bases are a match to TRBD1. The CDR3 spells CAISESNGGPGGNEQFF. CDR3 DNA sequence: TGTGCCATCAGTGAGTCGAATGGGGGCCCAGGGGGCAATGAGCAGTTCTTC.